These 7 T cell receptor beta chains were sequenced from one sample in a study of T cell responses to AZD1222 COVID-19 vaccine. The method was immunoSEQ multiplex PCR; TCRdb's version includes in-frame clones alone and lacks a portion of them. The data contain about 100,000 clones, less than 90% of them singletons. The sample was peripheral blood, taken on day 0 of AZD1222 vaccination. The receptors derive from an adult in good health.

The chain carries TRBV24-1 and TRBJ1-5; TRBD1 agrees at 9 bases. J lost 1 base, V lost 5 bases, and 5 bases had no gene match. Germline V gene lookup returns CDR1 KGHDR and CDR2 SFDVKD. This CDR3 comprises 16 residues. CDR3 nucleotides: TGTGCCACCAGTGGGGGACAGGGTGTGAGCAATCAGCCCCAGCATTTT. This codes for CATSGGQGVSNQPQHF.

This chain connects TRBV5-4 to TRBJ1-6; 9 nucleotides agree with TRBD1. This CDR3 has 17 amino acids. Trimming at V came to 0 bases and at J to 8 bases, leaving 9 bases not matched to a gene. The germline V gene encodes CDR1 SGHNT and CDR2 YYREEE (reference sequence). CDR3 DNA sequence: TGTGCCAGCAGCTTGGGGGTGAGAGACAGGGGGGATTCACCCCTCCACTTT. Amino acids: CASSLGVRDRGDSPLHF.

The chain joins TRBV7-9 to TRBJ2-2; D uncertain. Germline-derived CDR1 and CDR2 are SEHNR and FQNEAQ (reference sequence). V lost 5 bases to trimming and J lost 0 bases, with 13 bases between them. This CDR3 contains 16 residues. Here the CDR3 reads CASSLLGRANTGELFF. In nucleotides, the CDR3 is TGTGCCAGCAGCCTTCTCGGGCGAGCGAACACCGGGGAGCTGTTTTTT.

This chain links TRBV7-2 with TRBJ2-3, with D perhaps given as TRBD1 or TRBD2 (5 bases each). The CDR3 totals 14 residues. Germline V lookup: CDR1 SGHTA, CDR2 FQGNSA. V was shortened by 1 base and J by 4 bases, with 9 bases between the two germline ends. The CDR3 DNA sequence: TGTGCCAGCAGCTTAGACCAGGGAGCAGATACGCAGTATTTT. Amino acid sequence: CASSLDQGADTQYF.

The chain carries TRBV11-2 and TRBJ1-1; weak D call: TRBD1 (5 bases). This CDR3 is built from 15 residues. V was shortened by 1 base and J by 3 bases, with 12 bases between the two germline ends. Germline CDR1 SGHAT, CDR2 FQNNGV. The chain's CDR3 is CASSLAVGRDTEAFF. The CDR3 DNA is TGTGCCAGCAGCTTAGCTGTCGGCAGGGACACTGAAGCTTTCTTT.

The CDR3 here is CASSLVTGGGYEQYF. DNA of the CDR3: TGTGCCAGCAGCTTAGTAACAGGGGGCGGCTACGAGCAGTACTTC. The chain links TRBV7-2 to TRBJ2-7, with TRBD1 identical over 9 bases. With V trimmed by 1 base and J by 3 bases, 4 bases remained unmatched. The germline gives CDR1 SGHTA, CDR2 FQGNSA. This CDR3 contains 15 residues.

This sequence joins TRBV5-1 and TRBJ1-4; D gene unclear. The CDR3 spans 16 residues. V was cut by 0 bases and J by 4 bases, with 13 bases left in between. The germline CDR1 and CDR2 sequences are SGHRS and YFSETQ. The CDR3 DNA sequence: TGCGCCAGCAGCTTGGGGGGTGGTGTCCGTAATGAAAAACTGTTTTTT. Its protein is CASSLGGGVRNEKLFF.